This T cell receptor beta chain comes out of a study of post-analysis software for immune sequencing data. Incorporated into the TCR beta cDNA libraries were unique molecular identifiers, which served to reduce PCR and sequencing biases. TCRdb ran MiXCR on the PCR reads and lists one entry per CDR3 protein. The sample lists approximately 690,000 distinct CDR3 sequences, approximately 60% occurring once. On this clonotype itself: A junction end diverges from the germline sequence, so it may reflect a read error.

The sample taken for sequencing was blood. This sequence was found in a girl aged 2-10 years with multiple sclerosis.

In nucleotides, the CDR3 is TGTGCCAGCAGTTTAGTAGACAGCGCAGATGCGCAGTATTTT. It specifies CASSLVDSADAQYF. V usage is TRBV12-3 or TRBV12-4 and J usage is TRBJ2-3; possible D gene TRBD1, 5 bases. CDR3 length: 14 residues.